Listed below are T cell receptor beta chains from one sample, sequenced in a study of CD8+ T cells in alopecia areata. The repertoire was sequenced with immunoSEQ multiplex PCR; TCRdb's copy has only in-frame clones and lacks some. The table records 200,000 or so clones, approximately 47% of them present only once. The sequences come from CD4+ T cells sorted from blood, collected at roughly week 38, from a patient treated with tofacitinib. These receptors originate from a human donor with alopecia areata. The CDR3 runs from the conserved cysteine through the conserved F or W. Each record gives: V gene, D gene, clone size, J gene, CDR3 protein, CDR3 DNA. The D gene is left open where the match is weak. Expanded clones get a size class; other rows say once, few or many, or leave the size out.

V gene: TRBV6-5
D gene: NA
clone size: NA
J gene: TRBJ1-1
CDR3 protein: CARRRLSSEAFF
CDR3 DNA: TGTGCCAGAAGACGGTTGTCCTCTGAAGCTTTCTTT

V gene: TRBV29-1
D gene: NA
clone size: NA
J gene: TRBJ2-5
CDR3 protein: CSVGPKETQYF
CDR3 DNA: TGCAGCGTTGGTCCTAAAGAGACCCAGTACTTC

V gene: TRBV30
D gene: NA
clone size: NA
J gene: TRBJ1-2
CDR3 protein: CAWTLQGHGYTF
CDR3 DNA: TGTGCCTGGACCTTACAGGGACATGGCTACACCTTC

V gene: TRBV30
D gene: NA
clone size: NA
J gene: TRBJ1-1
CDR3 protein: CAWSVRVGNTEAFF
CDR3 DNA: TGTGCCTGGAGTGTAAGAGTAGGGAACACTGAAGCTTTCTTT

V gene: TRBV7-9
D gene: NA
clone size: NA
J gene: TRBJ1-3
CDR3 protein: CASGDSGASGSTIYF
CDR3 DNA: TGTGCCAGCGGAGACTCAGGGGCATCTGGAAGCACCATATATTTT

V gene: TRBV4-2
D gene: NA
clone size: few
J gene: TRBJ2-7
CDR3 protein: CASSQTGAAGEQYF
CDR3 DNA: TGTGCCAGCAGCCAGACTGGGGCGGCGGGCGAGCAGTACTTC

V gene: TRBV2
D gene: TRBD1
clone size: NA
J gene: TRBJ1-2
CDR3 protein: CASKDRGFGYTF
CDR3 DNA: TGTGCCAGCAAGGACAGGGGATTCGGCTACACCTTC

V gene: TRBV18
D gene: TRBD2
clone size: few
J gene: TRBJ2-1
CDR3 protein: CASSPGRERYNEQFF
CDR3 DNA: TGTGCCAGCTCACCCGGGCGGGAGAGGTACAATGAGCAGTTCTTC

V gene: TRBV9
D gene: TRBD1
clone size: NA
J gene: TRBJ1-4
CDR3 protein: CASSDRTGGGEKLFF
CDR3 DNA: TGTGCCAGCAGCGACCGGACAGGTGGGGGTGAAAAACTGTTTTTT

V gene: TRBV10-3
D gene: NA
clone size: NA
J gene: TRBJ2-1
CDR3 protein: CAISESAGSEQFF
CDR3 DNA: TGTGCCATCAGTGAGTCGGCTGGTAGTGAGCAGTTCTTC

V gene: TRBV28
D gene: TRBD1
clone size: NA
J gene: TRBJ2-2
CDR3 protein: CASSSPMGQGYGELFF
CDR3 DNA: TGTGCCAGCAGTTCGCCAATGGGACAGGGGTACGGGGAGCTGTTTTTT